Below, 26 T cell receptor beta chains from the same sample are listed, as sequenced in a study of shared clonotypes between healthy human individuals. Sequenced by immunoSEQ multiplex PCR; TCRdb stores in-frame clones only, minus some. The table lists millions of clones, approximately 93% of them singletons, with about 0.41% in the top ten. Sequences were obtained from naive CD4+ T cells from PBMCs. Subset of the sample: CD45RA+ positively selected. The receptors were gathered from a man between 18 and 35 years old in good health. Some clones in this sample may be carry-over from other donors' samples.

The chain uses TRBV27 and TRBJ2-3, with 8 nucleotides matching TRBD2. V lost 9 bases to trimming and J lost 1 base; unmatched junction nucleotides: 3. Per germline, CDR1 MNHEY and CDR2 SMNVEV (reference sequence). The CDR3 consists of 13 residues. In DNA form, the CDR3 reads TGTGCCAGTAGCGGGATTGGCACAGATACGCAGTATTTT. Its protein product is CASSGIGTDTQYF.

About this clone: At the DNA level, this CDR3 is encoded by other sequences in the same sample as well. This chain joins TRBV30 and TRBJ2-1, with 7 bases lining up with TRBD1. The CDR3 spans 12 residues. J gave up 3 bases and V 4 bases, and 0 bases lay outside the gene matches. Germline V lookup: CDR1 GTSNPN, CDR2 SVGIG (reference sequence). CDR3 bases: TGTGCCTGGAACAGGGGCTACAATGAGCAGTTCTTC. Its translation: CAWNRGYNEQFF.

Notes on this clone: The junction and the germline gene differ at one end; a read error may be behind it. As DNA, the CDR3 is TGTGCCAGCTCTCCAGGGAGAGCGGGAGGGCCCGTAGTTTCGTTC. Residues: CASSPGRAGGPVVSF. The chain combines TRBV6-1 with TRBJ2-7; 10 nucleotides match TRBD2. The germline gives CDR1 MNHNS, CDR2 SASEGT. This CDR3 is built from 15 residues.

The CDR3 loop is CASSVGGWTDTQYF. CDR3 coding DNA: TGTGCCAGCAGCGTTGGGGGATGGACAGATACGCAGTATTTT. The chain has TRBV9 and TRBJ2-3; D may be TRBD1 or TRBD2 (5 bases each). Trimming cost V 2 bases and J 3 bases, with 10 bases left between them. This CDR3 region has 14 residues. The V gene's germline CDR1 is SGDLS and CDR2 YYNGEE.

The genes are TRBV7-3 and TRBJ2-1, with 8 bases fitting TRBD2. V was clipped by 5 bases and J by 5 bases; unmatched bases: 23. Per germline, CDR1 SGHTA and CDR2 FQGTGA. The CDR3 contains 20 residues. CDR3: CASSPRRTRGASGLHNEQFF. For the CDR3, the DNA is TGTGCCAGCAGCCCTCGTCGGACTAGGGGCGCTAGCGGGTTACACAATGAGCAGTTCTTC.

The chain has TRBV7-2 and TRBJ1-4, with 8 bases matching TRBD1. V was pared by 5 bases and J by 5 bases, with 4 bases of the junction left unmatched. Germline loops: CDR1 SGHTA, CDR2 FQGNSA. CDR3 size: 14 residues. The CDR3 region is CASSEQGGNEKLFF. The CDR3 DNA reads TGTGCCAGCAGCGAACAGGGGGGGAATGAAAAACTGTTTTTT.

A note on this clone: Other DNA sequences in the same sample also yield this CDR3. The DNA of the CDR3 is TGTGCCTGGAGTACCAACTATGGCTACACCTTC. It is translated as CAWSTNYGYTF. The chain joins TRBV30 to TRBJ1-2, with D uncertain. Germline V lookup: CDR1 GTSNPN, CDR2 SVGIG (reference sequence). This CDR3 has 11 residues. Trimming pared 2 bases from V and 2 bases from J, leaving 3 bases between.

Only a few counts were recorded for this clone. V gene TRBV9 combines with J gene TRBJ1-5; 7 bases fit TRBD1. The CDR3 contains 13 residues. The germline gives CDR1 SGDLS, CDR2 YYNGEE. The J segment lost 9 bases and the V segment lost 2 bases, leaving 5 bases of the junction unmatched. In DNA, the CDR3 is TGTGCCAGCAGCGTCTCAGGGGGTCTGCCCCAGCATTTT. This encodes CASSVSGGLPQHF.

The rearrangement uses TRBV29-1 and TRBJ2-5; 11 nucleotides align to TRBD2. The CDR3 runs to 14 residues. Trimming cost V 6 bases and J 5 bases; bases outside gene matches: 8. Per germline, CDR1 SQVTM and CDR2 ANQGSEA. In DNA, the CDR3 is TGCAGCGTCCGGCTAGCGGGAGGTGGGGAGACCCAGTACTTC. It codes for CSVRLAGGGETQYF.

CDR3 sequence: CASSGRTSGTDTQYF. CDR3 nucleotides: TGTGCCAGCAGTGGTCGGACTAGCGGCACAGATACGCAGTATTTT. V and J are TRBV2 and TRBJ2-3; TRBD2 agrees at 9 bases. CDR3 length: 15 residues. CDR1 is SNHLY, CDR2 FYNNEI, per germline. Germline trimming cut 4 bases from V and 1 base from J; bases unmatched to any gene: 3.

The chain couples TRBV27 to TRBJ2-5, with TRBD1 matching over 9 bases. The CDR3 spans 14 residues. The germline gives CDR1 MNHEY, CDR2 SMNVEV (reference sequence). V lost 8 bases and J lost 5; bases outside the gene matches: 9. Written as DNA, the CDR3 is TGTGCCAGCGGCAAGGGACAGGGCGGGGAGACCCAGTACTTC. It translates to CASGKGQGGETQYF.

The gene calls are TRBV28 and TRBJ2-7; 10 bases are a match to TRBD2. This CDR3 has 15 residues. Germline V gene data show CDR1 as MDHEN and CDR2 as SYDVKM. V lost 6 bases to trimming and J lost 2 bases; unmatched junction nucleotides: 7. The DNA for the CDR3 is TGTGCCAGCAGCCCCCCTAGCGGGAGAACCTACGAGCAGTACTTC. It specifies CASSPPSGRTYEQYF.

The DNA for the CDR3 is TGTGCCACCAGCAGGGGGGCTCCCCCAGATACGCAGTATTTT. It encodes CATSRGAPPDTQYF. The chain combines TRBV15 with TRBJ2-3, with D tentatively TRBD1 (6 bases). CDR3 length: 14 amino acids. Trimming cost V 3 bases and J 4 bases, with 11 bases left between them. CDR1 is LNHNV and CDR2 is YYDKDF in the germline V gene (reference sequence).

This sequence joins TRBV15 and TRBJ1-1; TRBD1 is a possible D gene (5 bases). V lost 1 base and J 1 base, leaving 7 bases between the germline ends. CDR1 is LNHNV and CDR2 is YYDKDF in the germline V gene (reference sequence). The CDR3 has 14 amino acids. The CDR3 nucleotides read TGTGCCACCAGCAGAGTTCAGGGGAACACTGAAGCTTTCTTT. It yields the protein CATSRVQGNTEAFF.

This sequence joins TRBV5-8 and TRBJ2-7; D is undetermined. Trimming took 6 bases from V and 2 from J, leaving 9 bases between them. The CDR3 is 12 residues long. CDR1 is SGHTS and CDR2 is YDEGEE in the germline V gene. CDR3 region: CASKLGAYEQYF. The CDR3 DNA sequence: TGTGCCAGCAAACTTGGGGCCTACGAGCAGTACTTC.

The V and J genes are TRBV28 and TRBJ2-2, with TRBD1 matching over 9 bases. The CDR3 covers 16 residues. Unmatched junction bases numbered 7, after V lost 5 bases and J lost 3 bases. Germline CDR1 and CDR2: MDHEN and SYDVKM. The CDR3 sequence: CASSPSGQGDTGELFF. The CDR3 DNA sequence: TGTGCCAGCAGTCCGTCGGGACAGGGAGACACCGGGGAGCTGTTTTTT.

This sequence joins TRBV7-2 and TRBJ2-3, with TRBD2 as a possible D gene (5 bases). Germline V lookup: CDR1 SGHTA, CDR2 FQGNSA. The CDR3 covers 14 residues. The V end was cut by 2 bases, the J end by 5 bases, with 11 bases between. DNA of the CDR3: TGTGCCAGCAGCTTATATCCCGGAGGAGATACGCAGTATTTT. Translating it yields CASSLYPGGDTQYF.

The J gene is TRBJ2-3, the V gene TRBV28, with 9 bases lining up with TRBD2. After removal of 6 bases from V and 6 bases from J, the junction contained 16 bases not matched to a gene. The CDR3 totals 17 residues. The V gene's germline CDR1 is MDHEN and CDR2 SYDVKM. This chain's CDR3 is CASRIGGAGGPDDTQYF. The CDR3 DNA is TGTGCCAGCAGGATCGGGGGCGCGGGAGGGCCTGATGATACGCAGTATTTT.

The rearrangement joins TRBV29-1 to TRBJ2-1; weak D call: TRBD1 (5 bases). CDR1 and CDR2 (germline): SQVTM, ANQGSEA. This CDR3 has 12 residues. The ends were cut back, 8 bases at V and 4 bases at J, with 12 bases in the middle. The CDR3 spells CSLIRGYNEQFF. CDR3 nucleotides: TGCAGCCTTATAAGGGGTTACAATGAGCAGTTCTTC.

This clone has only a few counts. This chain links TRBV10-3 with TRBJ1-1; D unresolved. The V gene lost 6 bases and the J gene lost 3 bases, with 14 bases spanning the gap. The length of the CDR3 is 14 residues. Per germline, CDR1 ENHRY and CDR2 SYGVKD. CDR3 protein: CAIRVTGFDTEAFF. CDR3 nucleotide sequence: TGTGCCATCAGGGTGACGGGATTTGACACTGAAGCTTTCTTT.

The CDR3 coding sequence is TGTGCCACCGCCCCGGGGTCCGGAAACACCATATATTTT. This encodes CATAPGSGNTIYF. The chain uses TRBV10-3 and TRBJ1-3, with D unresolved. Germline V gene sequence: CDR1 ENHRY, CDR2 SYGVKD. The CDR3 consists of 13 residues. Between the trimmed V and J ends, which lost 10 bases and 4 bases, there was a span of 14 bases.

This clone is a singleton in its sample. V gene TRBV14 combines with J gene TRBJ2-7, with 10 bases identical to TRBD2. Germline CDR1 SGHDN, CDR2 FVKESK. This CDR3 is built from 17 residues. After removal of 4 bases from V and 1 base from J, the junction contained 10 bases not matched to a gene. As DNA, the CDR3 is TGTGCCAGCAGCCCCCCCGGGGTAGCGGGAGGTTCCTACGAGCAGTACTTC. Encoded protein: CASSPPGVAGGSYEQYF.

This chain connects TRBV5-4 to TRBJ1-4, with 9 bases that match TRBD1. CDR1 is SGHNT, CDR2 YYREEE, per germline (reference sequence). V lost 4 bases to trimming and J lost 2 bases; unmatched junction nucleotides: 3. The CDR3 runs 15 residues. The CDR3 sequence: CASSKTGGTNEKLFF. In nucleotides, the CDR3 is TGTGCCAGCAGCAAAACAGGGGGCACTAATGAAAAACTGTTTTTT.

This chain joins TRBV7-9 and TRBJ2-1; D may be TRBD2 (6 bases). CDR3 length: 16 amino acids. V was trimmed by 5 bases and J by 8 bases, leaving 22 bases between them. The V gene's germline CDR1 is SEHNR and CDR2 FQNEAQ (reference sequence). The CDR3 loop is CASSPLSGLVAYEQFF. CDR3 bases: TGTGCCAGCAGCCCTCTCAGCGGGCTAGTGGCCTATGAGCAGTTCTTC.

The chain links TRBV5-8 to TRBJ1-5; the D gene is possibly TRBD1 (6 bases). In germline, CDR1 is SGHTS, CDR2 YDEGEE. The CDR3 consists of 17 residues. Trimming shortened V by 0 bases and J by 1 base, and 14 bases separated the two germline ends. The CDR3 sequence is CASSLESWRGSNQPQHF. CDR3 DNA: TGTGCCAGCAGCTTGGAATCCTGGAGGGGGAGCAATCAGCCCCAGCATTTT.

The CDR3 sequence is CASSLAVGSGRTYNEQFF. The CDR3 DNA is TGCGCCAGCAGCTTGGCCGTGGGTAGCGGGAGAACCTACAATGAGCAGTTCTTC. The chain couples TRBV5-1 to TRBJ2-1; 9 positions match TRBD2. V lost 0 bases, J lost 2 bases, and 9 bases stayed unmatched. The V gene's germline CDR1 is SGHRS and CDR2 YFSETQ. CDR3 length: 18 residues.